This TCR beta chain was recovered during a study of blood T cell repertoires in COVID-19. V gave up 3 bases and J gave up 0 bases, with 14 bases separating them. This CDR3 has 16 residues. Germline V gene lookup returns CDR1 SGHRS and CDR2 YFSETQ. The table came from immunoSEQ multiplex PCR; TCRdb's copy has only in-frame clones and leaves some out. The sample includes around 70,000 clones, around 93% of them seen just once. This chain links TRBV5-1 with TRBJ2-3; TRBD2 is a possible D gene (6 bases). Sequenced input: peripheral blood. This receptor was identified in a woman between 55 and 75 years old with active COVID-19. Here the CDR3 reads CASSSLTGVSTDTQYF. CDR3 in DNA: TGCGCCAGCAGCTCCCTAACGGGAGTTAGCACAGATACGCAGTATTTT. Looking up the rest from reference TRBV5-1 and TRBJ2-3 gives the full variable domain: KAGVTQTPRYLIKTRGQQVTLSCSPISGHRSVSWYQQTPGQGLQFLFEYFSETQRNKGNFPGRFSGRQFSNSRSEMNVSTLELGDSALYLCASSSLTGVSTDTQYFGPGTRLTVL.